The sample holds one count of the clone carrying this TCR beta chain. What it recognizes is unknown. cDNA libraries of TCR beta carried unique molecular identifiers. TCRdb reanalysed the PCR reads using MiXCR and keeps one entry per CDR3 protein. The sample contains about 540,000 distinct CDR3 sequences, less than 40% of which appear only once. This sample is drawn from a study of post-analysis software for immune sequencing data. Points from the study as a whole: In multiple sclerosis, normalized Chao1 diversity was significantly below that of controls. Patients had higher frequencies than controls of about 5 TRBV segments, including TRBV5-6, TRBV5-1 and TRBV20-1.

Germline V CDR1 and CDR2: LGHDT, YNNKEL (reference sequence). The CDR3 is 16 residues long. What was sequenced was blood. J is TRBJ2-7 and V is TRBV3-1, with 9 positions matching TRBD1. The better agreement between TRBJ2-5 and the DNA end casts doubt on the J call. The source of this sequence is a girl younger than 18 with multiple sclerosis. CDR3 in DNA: TGTGCCAGCAGCCAAGACCACAGGGGGCTCTGGGAGACCCAGTACTTC. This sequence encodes CASSQDHRGLWETQYF.